Listed below are T cell receptor beta chains from one sample, sequenced in a study of cytomegalovirus exposure and HLA in healthy donors. Sequenced by immunoSEQ multiplex PCR; TCRdb stores in-frame clones only, minus some. The sample consists of over 150,000 clones, less than 80% of them appearing once. The sequenced sample was PBMCs. The receptors were gathered from a man aged 30 to 39 in good health and CMV-seronegative. Both conserved end residues are trimmed from each CDR3. D genes are given only for firm matches.

CDR3aa	j_gene	d_gene	v_gene
ASSQGSLAGGENQETQY	TRBJ2-5	TRBD2	TRBV7-8
ASSPRGRGNTEAF	TRBJ1-1	-	TRBV28
ASSDRTGAGYNEQF	TRBJ2-1	TRBD1	TRBV7-9
ASRLGQANTGELF	TRBJ2-2	-	TRBV2
ASSARGQGSYEQY	-	-	TRBV25-1
ASSLMSPEVKLGNEQF	TRBJ2-1	-	TRBV7-9
ASSVGAGGSNDEQF	TRBJ2-1	TRBD2	TRBV9
ASSIPGLAGGKETQY	TRBJ2-5	TRBD2	TRBV5-1
ASSEGTGIGELF	TRBJ2-2	TRBD1	TRBV2
ASRLHFRSPLH	TRBJ1-6	-	TRBV27
ASSGSYSNQPQH	TRBJ1-5	-	TRBV19
ASSTTSGGYNEQF	TRBJ2-1	TRBD2	TRBV27
ASSPQGTYEAF	TRBJ1-1	-	TRBV7-2
ASGLVAGAGEAF	TRBJ1-1	-	TRBV12-5
ASSFRGYGYT	TRBJ1-2	-	TRBV28
ASSESLGRGYT	TRBJ1-2	-	TRBV6-1
ASSEVIHKNTEAF	TRBJ1-1	-	TRBV6-1
ASSLGTSGGTAGTDTQY	TRBJ2-3	TRBD2	TRBV5-4
ASSPSLYQLTDTQY	TRBJ2-3	-	TRBV5-6
ASSPTSGDRRNEKLF	TRBJ1-4	TRBD1	TRBV9
ASSAGAGEKAGANVLT	TRBJ2-6	-	TRBV7-9
SAFLAGGLKAPTDTQY	TRBJ2-3	TRBD2	TRBV29-1
ASSLAGTGQRGANVLT	TRBJ2-6	TRBD1	TRBV5-1
ASSPRKGQAAGYP	TRBJ1-2	TRBD1	TRBV6-6
ASTPGQGQETQY	TRBJ2-5	-	TRBV2
ASSSYRDPGDYEQY	TRBJ2-7	-	TRBV7-8
ASSLGGGTEAF	TRBJ1-1	-	TRBV5-6
ASSLTGGVGQPQH	TRBJ1-5	-	TRBV7-2
ASSLPTNTEAF	TRBJ1-1	-	TRBV5-1
ASSLFAGGNTGELF	TRBJ2-2	TRBD2	TRBV7-9
ASSWGTTSTDTQY	TRBJ2-3	TRBD2	TRBV5-4
ASSPPGGETQY	TRBJ2-5	-	TRBV5-4
ASSDQGYQPQH	TRBJ1-5	-	TRBV19